One T cell receptor beta chain is described in this entry. Its antigen is as yet unknown. The sample is drawn from a study of cytomegalovirus exposure and HLA in healthy donors. Overall study findings and caveats: A previous analysis found most TCR beta V segments productive roughly 90% or roughly 30% of the time.

CDR3 length: 13 residues. The germline V gene encodes CDR1 MNHNS and CDR2 SASEGT. Trimming removed 6 bases from V and 12 bases from J, with 18 bases in between. Use of 60 Vbeta and 13 Jbeta primers characterized the PCR. Clones were sequenced by immunoSEQ multiplex PCR, and TCRdb holds only the in-frame ones, with some missing. The sample records more than 100,000 clones, roughly 8.8% being singletons. The chain carries TRBV6-1 and TRBJ2-1, with D unclear. This TCR was recovered from a woman between 40 and 50 years old in good health and CMV-seropositive. The sequenced material came from PBMCs. The CDR3 DNA sequence: TGTGCCAGCAGACCCCGGGTCGCCCTACGGCAGTTCTTC. Protein: CASRPRVALRQFF.